This T cell receptor beta chain comes out of a study of T cells in Graves' hyperthyroidism and ophthalmopathy (dated by TCRdb to the late 2010s). In terms of the full investigation: Peripheral blood samples were taken at the time of initial diagnosis, prior to any treatment. Following sampling, methimazole starting at 30 mg daily was given to hyperthyroidism patients, and high-dose intravenous methylprednisolone was given to ophthalmopathy patients. Prospective prediction of ophthalmopathy was tested in an independent validation cohort consisting of roughly 20 hyperthyroidism patients and more than 15 patients who later progressed to ophthalmopathy. The paper describes TCR Vbeta CDR3 sequencing of fewer than 150 peripheral blood samples, made up of about 41 ophthalmopathy patients, 70 to 75 hyperthyroidism patients and around 17 progressor patients. Thyroid tissue and blood T-cell repertoires from about six Graves' hyperthyroidism patients were also compared in the study. The 75 to 100 discovery patients were randomly divided into training and test sets at a 7:3 ratio. A discovery cohort of about 95 patients, 43 with Graves' ophthalmopathy and approximately 57 with stable Graves' hyperthyroidism, was used to find distinguishing TCR V-J signatures. General study outcomes and caveats: During validation, the model predicted progression to ophthalmopathy a median of around 7 months ahead of onset, with around 65% sensitivity and 72% to 85% specificity. A model built on a 13 V-J signature distinguished ophthalmopathy from stable hyperthyroidism, reaching 85% to 90% sensitivity and approximately 81% specificity in cross-validation and 80%/75% in testing. Most expanded thyroid clonotypes (frequency above 0.001) were also detected in blood, suggesting blood repertoires may reflect thyroid immune responses. Sample size was not statistically predetermined, and blinding of investigators to group allocation was not performed.

Per the germline V gene, SGHDN is the CDR1 and FVKESK is the CDR2. There are 15 amino acids in the CDR3, from cysteine to phenylalanine inclusive. Only the CDR3 portion is preserved as DNA: 45 bases, with reading frame beginning at the first base. Trimming takes 0 bases from V and 1 base from J, and the germline ends sit 9 bases apart. Note on this clonotype: There is no known antigen for this receptor. No quality values exist for individual bases; no much larger clone is one base distant.

Hyperthyroidism patients were newly diagnosed, with disease duration under 2 months, and aged 18 to 65 years. The study excluded patients with uncontrolled infections, other autoimmune diseases, pregnancy or lactation. Diagnoses relied on clinical symptoms, serum thyroxine and TRAb, thyroid ultrasound and orbital computed tomography. Blood from progressor patients was collected at the time of first diagnosis with hyperthyroidism, before any ophthalmopathy symptoms had appeared. PBMCs were isolated from approximately 10 ml of fresh peripheral blood by Ficoll-Paque density gradient centrifugation. Progressor patients were initially diagnosed with Graves' hyperthyroidism and developed ophthalmopathy during follow-up. Trizol reagent was used to extract total RNA, and RNA quality was then checked on an Agilent 2100 Bioanalyzer. The TCR beta CDR3 regions were amplified from RNA transcripts. A first-round RT-PCR of the TCR CDR3 used the HTBI primer set with the Qiagen OneStep RT-PCR kit. The libraries were constructed in a second round of multiplex PCR and then size-selected and purified. Sequencing of the libraries was done on an Illumina HiSeq2000 using paired-end 100 bp reads. On the authors' methods: SOAPnuke was used to process the raw data, throwing out any read that contained adapters or uncalled bases, had a mean Phred below 15, or lacked an exact constant-primer or identifier match. High-quality paired reads were merged with COPE v1.2.5, and unique nucleotide sequences were defined as clonotypes. MiTCR v1.1 was used to align the clonotypes against IMGT TRBV, TRBD and TRBJ reference segments. The analysis included only V-J combinations with a frequency above 0.0001, which together covered around 99% of the repertoires. The TCS score was defined as F50 (clonal expansion) divided by E x V (chaos), with BLOSUM62-based TCRdist calculated between CDR3 peptides within each V-J. Welch's t-statistics and random forest reduced fewer than 550 V-J features to roughly 13, which were used in a naive Bayes classifier (R e1071). The public sequencing data were trimmed at Q25 with fastp and processed into clonotypes with MiXCR by TCRdb, which kept only in-frame beta chains. Each CDR3 protein gets just one entry, which takes the most common genes and DNA from the rows behind it. It is TCRdb's table, rather than the study itself, that gives the V and J calls and clone size. The sample records 160,000 or so distinct CDR3 sequences, 9.4% of which are singletons. Clones ranked in the top ten supply approximately 24% of the sample.

The sample comprised blood. The receptor's source is a woman in her late teens or twenties with Graves' hyperthyroidism that later progressed to Graves' ophthalmopathy. The chain was built from TRBV14 and TRBJ2-5; the D gene could be TRBD1 or TRBD2, each one agreeing over 5 bases. Here the CDR3 is given as CASSQEGTFQETQYF. Here is the DNA: TGTGCCAGCAGCCAAGAAGGGACCTTCCAAGAGACCCAGTACTTC. Supplemented by the reference TRBV14 and TRBJ2-5 proteins around the CDR3, the complete variable domain is EAGVTQFPSHSVIEKGQTVTLRCDPISGHDNLYWYRRVMGKEIKFLLHFVKESKQDESGMPNNRFLAERTGGTYSTLKVQPAELEDSGVYFCASSQEGTFQETQYFGPGTRLLVL.